The 13 T cell receptor beta chains listed next were all sequenced from one sample in a study of blood T cell repertoires in COVID-19. The data were produced by immunoSEQ multiplex PCR, yet TCRdb's version contains in-frame clones alone and is incomplete. Of tens of thousands of clones in the sample, roughly 87% were seen once. Sequencing input: peripheral blood. The receptors derive from a man aged 45 to 65 with acute or convalescent COVID-19.

The chain employs TRBV28 and TRBJ2-7; TRBD2 matches at 14 bases. CDR1 MDHEN and CDR2 SYDVKM come from the germline V gene. V lost 4 bases, J lost 4 bases, and 12 bases stayed unmatched. The CDR3 sequence is 18 residues long. The CDR3 here is CASSSGTSGSYYVYEQYF. CDR3 nucleotide sequence: TGTGCCAGCAGTTCGGGGACTAGCGGGAGTTATTATGTGTACGAGCAGTACTTC.

The CDR3 DNA reads TGTGCCAGCAGCGCAGGGACAGGGAATAATTCACCCCTCCACTTT. It codes for CASSAGTGNNSPLHF. The chain uses TRBV9 and TRBJ1-6; 9 bases are a match to TRBD1. Germline CDR1 is SGDLS and CDR2 is YYNGEE. This CDR3 has 15 amino acids. V shed 3 bases and J 5 bases; nucleotides not matched to a gene: 3.

This chain connects TRBV12-3 or TRBV12-4 to TRBJ2-7; tentative D call: TRBD1 (6 bases). The CDR3 extends over 13 amino acids. V lost 5 bases to trimming and J lost 5 bases, with 13 bases between them. The DNA for the CDR3 is TGTGCCAGCAGTCACATACAGGGCAACGAGCAGTACTTC. Translation: CASSHIQGNEQYF.

This chain joins TRBV29-1 and TRBJ1-2; D not resolved. Per the germline V gene, CDR1 is SQVTM and CDR2 is ANQGSEA. This CDR3 comprises 11 residues. CDR3 protein: CTTRANYGYTF. The CDR3 region has the DNA TGCACCACCCGAGCTAACTATGGCTACACCTTC.

The genes are TRBV16 and TRBJ1-1; 9 nucleotides line up with TRBD1. This CDR3 contains 14 residues. V lost 3 bases and J lost 5; bases outside the gene matches: 4. The germline CDR1 and CDR2 sequences are KGHSY and FQNENV. The CDR3 spells CASSHNRGRTEAFF. CDR3 in DNA: TGTGCCAGCAGCCACAACAGGGGGCGAACTGAAGCTTTCTTT.

The chain has TRBV12-3 or TRBV12-4 and TRBJ2-6, with D unresolved. V lost 8 bases to trimming and J lost 1 base, with 3 bases between them. CDR3 length: 12 amino acids. The DNA of the CDR3 is TGTGCCAGCCATTCTGGGGCCAACGTCCTGACTTTC. Translated: CASHSGANVLTF.

This clone occurred once. This chain joins TRBV5-1 and TRBJ1-4; TRBD1 matches 7 bases. Per the germline V gene, CDR1 is SGHRS and CDR2 is YFSETQ. The CDR3 extends over 15 amino acids. Trimming cost V 0 bases and J 6 bases; bases outside gene matches: 5. The CDR3 loop is CASSLDKGADEKLFF. CDR3 coding DNA: TGCGCCAGCAGCTTGGATAAGGGGGCGGATGAAAAACTGTTTTTT.

CDR3 in DNA: TGTGCCAGCAGCTTAAGAGGGGCGGGAGAAGGTAATGAGCAGTTCTTC. It yields the protein CASSLRGAGEGNEQFF. V is TRBV11-2 and J is TRBJ2-1, with 7 nucleotides matching TRBD2. V lost 2 bases, J lost 7 bases, and 11 bases stayed unmatched. This CDR3 is built from 16 residues. Germline CDR1 reads SGHAT; CDR2 reads FQNNGV. Full variable domain (rest looked up from reference TRBV11-2 and TRBJ2-1): EAGVAQSPRYKIIEKRQSVAFWCNPISGHATLYWYQQILGQGPKLLIQFQNNGVVDDSQLPKDRFSAERLKGVDSTLKIQPAKLEDSAVYLCASSLRGAGEGNEQFFGPGTRLTVL.

A few counts support this clone. The chain joins TRBV7-9 to TRBJ1-2, with D hard to call. This CDR3 is 13 amino acids long. Between the trimmed V and J ends, which lost 6 bases and 2 bases, there was a span of 10 bases. Germline V gives CDR1 SEHNR, CDR2 FQNEAQ (reference sequence). The CDR3 region has the DNA TGTGCCAGCAGACCCGGGGAAAACTATGGCTACACCTTC. Translating gives CASRPGENYGYTF.

The chain links TRBV7-9 to TRBJ2-5; 9 bases agree with TRBD1. The germline CDR1 and CDR2 sequences are SEHNR and FQNEAQ (reference sequence). With 5 bases clipped from V and 5 bases from J, the junction kept 3 bases outside the gene matches. The CDR3 runs 13 residues. The CDR3 coding sequence is TGTGCCAGCAGCCGGGGACAGGGTGAGACCCAGTACTTC. Protein sequence: CASSRGQGETQYF.

The chain combines TRBV30 with TRBJ2-2; 8 nucleotides agree with TRBD1. The CDR3 length is 18 residues. With V trimmed by 5 bases and J by 2 bases, 16 bases remained unmatched. Per the germline V gene, CDR1 is GTSNPN and CDR2 is SVGIG (reference sequence). Here the CDR3 DNA reads TGTGCCTGGGGGACTCCGACAGGGGACCCCGCAAACACCGGGGAGCTGTTTTTT. This codes for CAWGTPTGDPANTGELFF. Based on the CDR3 plus reference TRBV30 and TRBJ2-2, the full variable domain is SQTIHQWPATLVQPVGSPLSLECTVEGTSNPNLYWYRQAAGRGLQLLFYSVGIGQISSEVPQNLSASRPQDRQFILSSKKLLLSDSGFYLCAWGTPTGDPANTGELFFGEGSRLTVL.

The chain carries TRBV5-4 and TRBJ2-6; 8 positions agree with TRBD1. The V and J ends lost 5 bases and 4 bases, in that order; junction bases with no gene match: 8. The CDR3 runs to 16 residues. CDR1 and CDR2 (germline): SGHNT, YYREEE (reference sequence). CDR3 bases: TGTGCCAGCAGTAAGACAGGGGCGGGGGGGGCCAACGTCCTGACTTTC. It translates to CASSKTGAGGANVLTF.

The chain joins TRBV7-2 to TRBJ1-5, with D perhaps TRBD1 (5 bases). The germline CDR1 and CDR2 sequences are SGHTA and FQGNSA. The CDR3 runs to 13 residues. V was clipped by 4 bases and J by 3 bases, with 7 bases between them. CDR3 loop: CASSWGDNQPQHF. CDR3 coding DNA: TGTGCCAGCAGCTGGGGGGACAATCAGCCCCAGCATTTT.